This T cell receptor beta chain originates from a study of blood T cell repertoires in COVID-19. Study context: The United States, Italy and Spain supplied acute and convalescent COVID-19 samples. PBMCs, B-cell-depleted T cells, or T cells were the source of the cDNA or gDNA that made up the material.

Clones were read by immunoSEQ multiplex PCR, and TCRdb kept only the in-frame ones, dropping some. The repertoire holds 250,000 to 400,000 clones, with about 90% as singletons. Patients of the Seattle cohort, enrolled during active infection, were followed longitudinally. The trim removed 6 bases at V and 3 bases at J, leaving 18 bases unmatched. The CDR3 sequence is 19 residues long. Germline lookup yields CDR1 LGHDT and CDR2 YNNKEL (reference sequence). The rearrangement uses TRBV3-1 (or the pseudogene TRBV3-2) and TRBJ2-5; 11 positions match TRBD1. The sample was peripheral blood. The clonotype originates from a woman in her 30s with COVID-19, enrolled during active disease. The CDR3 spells CASRHGDRGIVGMKETQYF. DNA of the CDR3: TGTGCCAGCAGACATGGGGACAGGGGGATAGTAGGTATGAAAGAGACCCAGTACTTC.